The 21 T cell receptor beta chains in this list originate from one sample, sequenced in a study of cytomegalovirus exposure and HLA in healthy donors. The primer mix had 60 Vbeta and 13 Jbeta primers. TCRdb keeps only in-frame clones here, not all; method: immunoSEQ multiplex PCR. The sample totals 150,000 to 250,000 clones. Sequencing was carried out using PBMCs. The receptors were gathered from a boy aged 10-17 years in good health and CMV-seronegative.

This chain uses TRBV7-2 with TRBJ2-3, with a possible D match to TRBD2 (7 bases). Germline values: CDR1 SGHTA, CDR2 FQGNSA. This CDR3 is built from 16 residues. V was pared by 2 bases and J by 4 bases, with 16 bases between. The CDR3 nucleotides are TGTGCCAGCAGCTTAATCGACGGCGGGGGCGCAGATACGCAGTATTTT. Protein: CASSLIDGGGADTQYF.

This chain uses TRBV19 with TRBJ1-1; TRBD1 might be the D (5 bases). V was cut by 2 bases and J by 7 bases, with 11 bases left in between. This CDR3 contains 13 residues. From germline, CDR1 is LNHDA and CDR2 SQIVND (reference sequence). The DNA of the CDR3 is TGTGCCAGTAGTATACAGGGCTCAGATGAAGCTTTCTTT. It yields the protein CASSIQGSDEAFF.

The CDR3 nucleotides are TGTGCCAGCAGCGATAACCGGGGACAGGTGGATATTGGGAATCAGCCCCAGCATTTT. This encodes CASSDNRGQVDIGNQPQHF. The V call is TRBV7-2, the J call TRBJ1-5; 8 bases are a match to TRBD1. After removal of 5 bases from V and 4 bases from J, the junction contained 19 bases not matched to a gene. The CDR3 has 19 residues. Germline V gene data show CDR1 as SGHTA and CDR2 as FQGNSA.

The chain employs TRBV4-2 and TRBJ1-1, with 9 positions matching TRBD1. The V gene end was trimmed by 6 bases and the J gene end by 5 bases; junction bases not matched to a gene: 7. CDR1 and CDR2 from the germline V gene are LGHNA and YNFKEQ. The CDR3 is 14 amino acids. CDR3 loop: CASSWDRAFTEAFF. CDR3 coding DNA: TGTGCCAGCAGTTGGGACAGGGCTTTTACTGAAGCTTTCTTT.

CDR3 bases: TGTGCCAGTAGTATAGGGGGACAGGGTAGCGGCTATGGCTACACCTTC. The encoded protein is CASSIGGQGSGYGYTF. This chain joins TRBV19 and TRBJ1-2, with 9 bases lining up with TRBD1. This CDR3 comprises 16 residues. V was pared by 1 base and J by 4 bases, with 7 bases of the junction left unmatched. Per the germline V gene, CDR1 is LNHDA and CDR2 is SQIVND (reference sequence).

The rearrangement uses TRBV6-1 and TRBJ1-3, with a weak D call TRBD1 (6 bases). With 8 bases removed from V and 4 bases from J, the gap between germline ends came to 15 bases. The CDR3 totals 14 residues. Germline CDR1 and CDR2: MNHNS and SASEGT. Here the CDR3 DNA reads TGTGCCAGCGACGCTGGGGGCCTAGGAAACACCATATATTTT. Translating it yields CASDAGGLGNTIYF.

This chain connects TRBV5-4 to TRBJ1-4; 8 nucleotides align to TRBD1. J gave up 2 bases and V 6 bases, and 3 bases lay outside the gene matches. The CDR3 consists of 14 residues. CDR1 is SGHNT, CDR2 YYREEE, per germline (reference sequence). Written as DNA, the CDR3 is TGTGCCAGCACCCGACAGGGGACTAATGAAAAACTGTTTTTT. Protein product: CASTRQGTNEKLFF.

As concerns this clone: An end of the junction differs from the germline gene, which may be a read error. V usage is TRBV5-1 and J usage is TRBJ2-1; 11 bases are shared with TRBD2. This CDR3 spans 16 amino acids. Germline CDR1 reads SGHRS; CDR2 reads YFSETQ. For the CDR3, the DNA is TGTGCCAGCAGCTTGGTAGCGGGGGGGCGGGGGAATGAGCAGTTCTTC. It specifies CASSLVAGGRGNEQFF.

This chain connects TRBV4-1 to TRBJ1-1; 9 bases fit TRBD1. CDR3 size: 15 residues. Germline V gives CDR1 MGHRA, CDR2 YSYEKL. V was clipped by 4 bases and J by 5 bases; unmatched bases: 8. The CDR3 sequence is CASSPVGTGKTEAFF. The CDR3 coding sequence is TGCGCCAGCAGCCCTGTAGGGACAGGGAAAACTGAAGCTTTCTTT.

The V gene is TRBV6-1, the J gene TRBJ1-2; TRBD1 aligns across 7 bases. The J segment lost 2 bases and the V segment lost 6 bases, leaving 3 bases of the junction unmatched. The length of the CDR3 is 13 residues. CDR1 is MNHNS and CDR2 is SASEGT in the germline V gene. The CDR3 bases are TGTGCCAGCAGATGGGACAGAAACTATGGCTACACCTTC. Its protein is CASRWDRNYGYTF.

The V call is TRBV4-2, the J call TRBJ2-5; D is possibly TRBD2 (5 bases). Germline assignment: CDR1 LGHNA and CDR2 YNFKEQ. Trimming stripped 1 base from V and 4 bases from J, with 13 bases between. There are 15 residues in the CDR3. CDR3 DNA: TGTGCCAGCAGCCAAGGAGAGGGCGGGCCAGAGACCCAGTACTTC. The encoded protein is CASSQGEGGPETQYF.

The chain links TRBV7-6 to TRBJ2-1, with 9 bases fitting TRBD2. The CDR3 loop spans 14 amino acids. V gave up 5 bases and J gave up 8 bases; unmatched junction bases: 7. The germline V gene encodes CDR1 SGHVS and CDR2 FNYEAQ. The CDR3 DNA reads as TGTGCCAGCAGCCCGAGCGGGGGGTGGTATGAGCAGTTCTTC. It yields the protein CASSPSGGWYEQFF.

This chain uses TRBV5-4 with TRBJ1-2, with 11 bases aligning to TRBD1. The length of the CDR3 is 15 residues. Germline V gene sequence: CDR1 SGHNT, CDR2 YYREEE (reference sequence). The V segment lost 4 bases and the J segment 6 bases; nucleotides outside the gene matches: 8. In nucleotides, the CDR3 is TGTGCCAGCAGCCGCAAGGGGACAGGGGGGGATGGCTACACCTTC. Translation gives CASSRKGTGGDGYTF.

The CDR3 sequence is CASSVSGSYQPQHF. DNA of the CDR3: TGTGCCAGCAGTGTCTCAGGTTCCTATCAGCCCCAGCATTTT. This chain links TRBV2 with TRBJ1-5; no definite D call. Germline CDR1 and CDR2: SNHLY and FYNNEI. CDR3 length equals 14 residues. Trimming shortened V by 4 bases and J by 5 bases, and 12 bases separated the two germline ends.

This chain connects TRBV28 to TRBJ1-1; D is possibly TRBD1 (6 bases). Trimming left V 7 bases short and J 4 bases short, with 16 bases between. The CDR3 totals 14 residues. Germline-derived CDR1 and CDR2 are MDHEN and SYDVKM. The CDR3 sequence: CASKTGMGITEAFF. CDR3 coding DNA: TGTGCCAGCAAAACAGGGATGGGAATCACTGAAGCTTTCTTT.

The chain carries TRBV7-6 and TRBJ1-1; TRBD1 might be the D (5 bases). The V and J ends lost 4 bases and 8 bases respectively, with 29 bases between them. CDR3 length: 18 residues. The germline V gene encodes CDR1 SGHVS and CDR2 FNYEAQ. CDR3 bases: TGTGCCAGCAGCTCAACTCAACTCAACCGGCAGGGAAAGGTAGAAGCTTTCTTT. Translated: CASSSTQLNRQGKVEAFF.

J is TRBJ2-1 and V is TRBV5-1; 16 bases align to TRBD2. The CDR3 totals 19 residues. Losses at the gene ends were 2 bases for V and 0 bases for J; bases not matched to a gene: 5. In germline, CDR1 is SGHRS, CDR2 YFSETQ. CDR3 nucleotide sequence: TGCGCCAGCAGCTTAGGGGGACTAGCGGGGGGGCCCTCCTACAATGAGCAGTTCTTC. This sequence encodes CASSLGGLAGGPSYNEQFF.

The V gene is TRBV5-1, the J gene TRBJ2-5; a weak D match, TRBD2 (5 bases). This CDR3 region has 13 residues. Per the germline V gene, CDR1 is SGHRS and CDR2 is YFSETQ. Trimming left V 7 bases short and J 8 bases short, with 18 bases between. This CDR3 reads CASLLDGEITQYF. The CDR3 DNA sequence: TGCGCCAGCCTTTTGGACGGGGAAATCACCCAGTACTTC.

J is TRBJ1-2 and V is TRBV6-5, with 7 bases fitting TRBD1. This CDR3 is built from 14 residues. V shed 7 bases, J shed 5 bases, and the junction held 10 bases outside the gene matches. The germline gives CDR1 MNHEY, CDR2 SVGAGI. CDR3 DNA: TGTGCCAGCACTGCAGGGGGAGAAGGGTATGGCTACACCTTC. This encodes CASTAGGEGYGYTF.

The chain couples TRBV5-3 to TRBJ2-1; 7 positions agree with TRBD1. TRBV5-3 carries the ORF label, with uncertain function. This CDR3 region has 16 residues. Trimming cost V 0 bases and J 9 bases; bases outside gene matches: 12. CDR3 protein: CARSLGADRSWGEQFF. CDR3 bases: TGTGCCAGAAGCTTGGGGGCGGACAGGTCTTGGGGTGAGCAGTTCTTC.

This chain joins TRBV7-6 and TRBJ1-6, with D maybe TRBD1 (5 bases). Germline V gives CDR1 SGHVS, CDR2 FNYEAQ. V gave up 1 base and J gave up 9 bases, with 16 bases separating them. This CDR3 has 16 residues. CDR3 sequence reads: CASSLGDSYNGSPLHF. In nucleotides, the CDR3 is TGTGCCAGCAGCTTAGGAGACAGCTATAACGGTTCACCCCTCCACTTT.